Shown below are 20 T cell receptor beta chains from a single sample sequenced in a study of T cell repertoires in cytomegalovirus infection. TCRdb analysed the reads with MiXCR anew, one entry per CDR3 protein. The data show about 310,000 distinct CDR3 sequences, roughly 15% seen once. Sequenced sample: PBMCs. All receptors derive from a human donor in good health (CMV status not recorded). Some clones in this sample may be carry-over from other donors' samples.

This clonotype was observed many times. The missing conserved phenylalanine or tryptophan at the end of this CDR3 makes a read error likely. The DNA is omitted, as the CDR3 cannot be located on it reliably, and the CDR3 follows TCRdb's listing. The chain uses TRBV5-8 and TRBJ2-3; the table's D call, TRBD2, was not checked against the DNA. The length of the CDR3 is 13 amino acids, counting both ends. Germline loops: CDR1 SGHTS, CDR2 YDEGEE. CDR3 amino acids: CASSFKRDPKPSG.

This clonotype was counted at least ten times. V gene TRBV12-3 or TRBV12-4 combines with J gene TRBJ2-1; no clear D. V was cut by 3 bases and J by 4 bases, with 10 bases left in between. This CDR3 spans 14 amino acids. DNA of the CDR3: TGTGCCAGCAGTTTGCGACTGGGGTACAATGAGCAGTTCTTC. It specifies CASSLRLGYNEQFF.

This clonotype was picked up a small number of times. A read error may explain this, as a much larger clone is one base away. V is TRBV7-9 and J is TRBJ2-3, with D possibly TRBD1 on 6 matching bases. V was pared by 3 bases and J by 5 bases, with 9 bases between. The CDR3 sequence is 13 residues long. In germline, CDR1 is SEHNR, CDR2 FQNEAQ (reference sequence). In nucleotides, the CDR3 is TGTGCCAGCAGCTTCCGAGGGGGAGATACGCAGTATTTT. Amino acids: CASSFRGGDTQYF. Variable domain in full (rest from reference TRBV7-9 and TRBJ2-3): DTGVSQNPRHKITKRGQNVTFRCDPISEHNRLYWYRQTLGQGPEFLTYFQNEAQLEKSRLLSDRFSAERPKGSFSTLEIQRTEQGDSAMYLCASSFRGGDTQYFGPGTRLTVL.

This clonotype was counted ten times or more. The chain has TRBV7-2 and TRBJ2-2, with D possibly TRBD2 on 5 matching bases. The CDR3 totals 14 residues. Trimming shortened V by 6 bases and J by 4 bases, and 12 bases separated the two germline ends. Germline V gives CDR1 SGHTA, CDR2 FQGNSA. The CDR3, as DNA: TGTGCCAGCAGTCCGGGGAGTACCACCGGGGAGCTGTTTTTT. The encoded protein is CASSPGSTTGELFF.

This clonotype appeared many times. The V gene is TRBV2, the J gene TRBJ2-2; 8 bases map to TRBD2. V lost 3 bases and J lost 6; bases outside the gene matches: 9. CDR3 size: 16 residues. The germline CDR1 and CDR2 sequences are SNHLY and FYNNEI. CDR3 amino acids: CASSDISGAVAGELFF. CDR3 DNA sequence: TGTGCCAGCAGTGATATTAGCGGGGCCGTCGCCGGGGAGCTGTTTTTT.

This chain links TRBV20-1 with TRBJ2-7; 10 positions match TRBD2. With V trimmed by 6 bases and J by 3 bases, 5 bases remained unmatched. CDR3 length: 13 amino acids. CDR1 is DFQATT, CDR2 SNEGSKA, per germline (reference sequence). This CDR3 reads CSALAGVYYEQYF. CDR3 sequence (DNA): TGCAGTGCCCTAGCGGGGGTTTACTACGAGCAGTACTTC.

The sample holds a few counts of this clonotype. In nucleotides, the CDR3 is TGTGCCAGTCAGGGGATCCATGGCTACACCTTC. The encoded protein is CASQGIHGYTF. The V and J genes are TRBV5-4 and TRBJ1-2, with D possibly being TRBD1 (6 bases). The CDR3 extends over 11 amino acids. V was clipped by 8 bases and J by 6 bases, with 11 bases between them. Germline CDR1 and CDR2: SGHNT and YYREEE (reference sequence).

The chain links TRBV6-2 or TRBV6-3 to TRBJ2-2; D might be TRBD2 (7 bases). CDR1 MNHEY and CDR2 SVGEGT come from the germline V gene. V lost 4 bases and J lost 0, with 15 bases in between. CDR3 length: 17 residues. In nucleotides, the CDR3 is TGTGCCAGCAGTTCCGGGACACTAGCGACGAACACCGGGGAGCTGTTTTTT. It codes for CASSSGTLATNTGELFF.

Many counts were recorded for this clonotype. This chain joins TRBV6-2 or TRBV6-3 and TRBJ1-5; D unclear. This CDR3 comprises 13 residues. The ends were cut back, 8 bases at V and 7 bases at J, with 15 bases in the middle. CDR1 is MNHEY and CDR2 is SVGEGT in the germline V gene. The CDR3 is CASEPSLGQPQHF. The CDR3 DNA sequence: TGTGCCAGCGAACCAAGTTTAGGACAGCCCCAGCATTTT.

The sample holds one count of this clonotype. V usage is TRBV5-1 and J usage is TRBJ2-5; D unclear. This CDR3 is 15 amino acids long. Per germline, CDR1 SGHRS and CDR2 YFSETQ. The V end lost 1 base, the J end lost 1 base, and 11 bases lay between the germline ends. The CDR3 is CASSLSRPIQETQYF. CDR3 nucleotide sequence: TGCGCCAGCAGCTTGTCGAGACCCATCCAAGAGACCCAGTACTTC.

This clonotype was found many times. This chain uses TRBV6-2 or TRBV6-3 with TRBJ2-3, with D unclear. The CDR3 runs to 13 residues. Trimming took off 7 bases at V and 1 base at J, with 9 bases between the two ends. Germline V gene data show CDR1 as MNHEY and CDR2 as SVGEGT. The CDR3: CASNPGGTDTQYF. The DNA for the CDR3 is TGTGCCAGCAACCCCGGCGGCACAGATACGCAGTATTTT.

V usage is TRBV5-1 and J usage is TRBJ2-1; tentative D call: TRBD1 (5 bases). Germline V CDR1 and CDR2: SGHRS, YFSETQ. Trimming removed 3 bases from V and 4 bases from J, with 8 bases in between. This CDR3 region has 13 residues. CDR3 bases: TGCGCCAGCAGCTCCGACAGATACAATGAGCAGTTCTTC. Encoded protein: CASSSDRYNEQFF.

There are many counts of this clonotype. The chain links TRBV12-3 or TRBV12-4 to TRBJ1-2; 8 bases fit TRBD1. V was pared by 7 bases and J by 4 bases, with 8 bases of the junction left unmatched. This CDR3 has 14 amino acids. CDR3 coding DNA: TGTGCCAGCACCGCTCAGGGGGCGGGCTATGGCTACACCTTC. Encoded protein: CASTAQGAGYGYTF.

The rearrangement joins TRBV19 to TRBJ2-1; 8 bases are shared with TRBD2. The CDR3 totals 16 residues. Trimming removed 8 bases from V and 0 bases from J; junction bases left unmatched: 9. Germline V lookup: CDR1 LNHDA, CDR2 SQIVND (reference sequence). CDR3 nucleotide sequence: TGTGCCAGTCGAGCGGGGGCCCTCGGCTCCTACAATGAGCAGTTCTTC. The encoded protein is CASRAGALGSYNEQFF.

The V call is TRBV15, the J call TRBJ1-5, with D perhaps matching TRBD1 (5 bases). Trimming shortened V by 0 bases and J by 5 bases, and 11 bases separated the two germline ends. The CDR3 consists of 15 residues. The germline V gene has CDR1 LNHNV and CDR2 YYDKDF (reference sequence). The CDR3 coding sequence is TGTGCCACCAGCAGAGATCGGGGGGTTTATCAGCCCCAGCATTTT. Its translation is CATSRDRGVYQPQHF. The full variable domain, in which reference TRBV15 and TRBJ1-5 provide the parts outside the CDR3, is DAMVIQNPRYQVTQFGKPVTLSCSQTLNHNVMYWYQQKSSQAPKLLFHYYDKDFNNEADTPDNFQSRRPNTSFCFLDIRSPGLGDTAMYLCATSRDRGVYQPQHFGDGTRLSIL.

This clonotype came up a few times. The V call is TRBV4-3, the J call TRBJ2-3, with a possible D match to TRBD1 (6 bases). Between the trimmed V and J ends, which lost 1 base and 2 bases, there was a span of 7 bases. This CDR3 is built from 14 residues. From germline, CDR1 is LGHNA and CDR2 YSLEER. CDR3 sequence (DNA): TGCGCCAGCAGCCAAGGGACAGCCACAGATACGCAGTATTTT. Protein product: CASSQGTATDTQYF.

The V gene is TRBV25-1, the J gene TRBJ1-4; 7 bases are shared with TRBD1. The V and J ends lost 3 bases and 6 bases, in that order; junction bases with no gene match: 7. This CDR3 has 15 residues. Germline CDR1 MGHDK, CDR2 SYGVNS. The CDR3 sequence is CASSDPTGAHEKLFF. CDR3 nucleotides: TGTGCCAGCAGTGATCCCACAGGGGCCCATGAAAAACTGTTTTTT. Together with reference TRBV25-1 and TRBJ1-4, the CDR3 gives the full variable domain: EADIYQTPRYLVIGTGKKITLECSQTMGHDKMYWYQQDPGMELHLIHYSYGVNSTEKGDLSSESTVSRIRTEHFPLTLESARPSHTSQYLCASSDPTGAHEKLFFGSGTQLSVL.

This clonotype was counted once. In nucleotides, the CDR3 is TGTGCCAGCAGTCGAAACAGGGGACCCCAGCCCCAGCATTTT. Amino acid sequence: CASSRNRGPQPQHF. The rearrangement links TRBV12-3 or TRBV12-4 to TRBJ1-5, with 7 bases identical to TRBD1. The CDR3 is 14 amino acids. After removal of 5 bases from V and 7 bases from J, the junction contained 8 bases not matched to a gene.

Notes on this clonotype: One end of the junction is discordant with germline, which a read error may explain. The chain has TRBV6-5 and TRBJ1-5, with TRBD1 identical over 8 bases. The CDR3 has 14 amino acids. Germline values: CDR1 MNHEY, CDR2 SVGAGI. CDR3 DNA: TGTGCCAGCAGTTACCAGACAGGGGTGCAGCCCCAGCGTTTT. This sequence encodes CASSYQTGVQPQRF.

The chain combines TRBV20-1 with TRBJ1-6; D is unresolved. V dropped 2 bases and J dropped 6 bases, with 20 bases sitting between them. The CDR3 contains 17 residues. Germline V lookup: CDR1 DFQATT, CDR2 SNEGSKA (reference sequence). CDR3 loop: CSARRSGRSATNSPLHF. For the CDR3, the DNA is TGCAGTGCTAGACGTTCGGGGAGGTCAGCCACTAATTCACCCCTCCACTTT.